A single sample gave rise to the 20 T cell receptor beta chains below, sequenced in a study of post-analysis software for immune sequencing data. The TCR beta cDNA libraries contained unique molecular identifiers. MiXCR was run by TCRdb on the PCR reads, yielding one entry per CDR3 protein. The data show roughly 730,000 distinct CDR3 sequences, about 27% seen once. Whole-study results and caveats: Included in a set of a few TRBV segments more frequent in patients than controls were TRBV5-6, TRBV5-1 and TRBV20-1.

Which antigens these TCRs recognize remains unknown. Material: blood. These TCRs come from a girl aged 5 to 17 with multiple sclerosis.

The V and J genes are TRBV11-2 and TRBJ2-3, with D perhaps matching TRBD2 (6 bases). CDR1 and CDR2 from the germline V gene are SGHAT and FQNNGV. CDR3 length: 15 amino acids. V dropped 2 bases and J dropped 3 bases, with 12 bases sitting between them. CDR3 loop: CASSLNWGETDTQYF. The CDR3 bases are TGTGCCAGCAGCTTAAATTGGGGGGAGACAGATACGCAGTATTTT.

The chain's CDR3 is CASSLKTSGYYNEQYF. CDR3 sequence (DNA): TGCGCCAGCAGCTTAAAAACTAGCGGATACTACAATGAGCAGTACTTC. The rearrangement links TRBV5-1 to TRBJ2-1; TRBD2 matches 8 bases. The DNA matches TRBJ2-7 better at its end, which makes the J call doubtful. CDR3 size: 16 residues. CDR1 is SGHRS and CDR2 is YFSETQ in the germline V gene.

This clonotype occurred a few times. This chain uses TRBV15 with TRBJ2-6; D gene uncertain. Germline values: CDR1 LNHNV, CDR2 YYDKDF (reference sequence). Between the trimmed V and J ends, which lost 0 bases and 0 bases, there was a span of 9 bases. The CDR3 has 17 amino acids. The DNA of the CDR3 is TGTGCCACCAGCAGAGATCAATCGGGCTCTGGGGCCAACGTCCTGACTTTC. As protein: CATSRDQSGSGANVLTF.

V and J are TRBV6-1 and TRBJ2-3, with D perhaps TRBD1 (6 bases). Trimming removed 0 bases from V and 2 bases from J, with 12 bases in between. The CDR3 is made up of 16 amino acids. Germline lookup yields CDR1 MNHNS and CDR2 SASEGT. The CDR3 DNA reads as TGTGCCAGCAGTGAAGCGGCCAGGGGCTTCACAGATACGCAGTATTTT. It specifies CASSEAARGFTDTQYF.

In its sample, this clonotype was seen a few times. This chain uses TRBV28 with TRBJ1-1; D remains unclear. V lost 6 bases to trimming and J lost 6 bases, with 17 bases between them. Germline values: CDR1 MDHEN, CDR2 SYDVKM. The CDR3 runs to 14 residues. Here the CDR3 DNA reads TGTGCCAGCAGCCCGGCAGGAACTCTCCCTGAAGCTTTCTTT. This codes for CASSPAGTLPEAFF.

This clonotype was detected a few times. The V gene is TRBV29-1, the J gene TRBJ2-7; 8 bases line up with TRBD2. Germline-derived CDR1 and CDR2 are SQVTM and ANQGSEA. The junction had 5 bases not matched to a gene; V was cut back by 7 bases and J by 3 bases. This CDR3 is built from 12 residues. The CDR3 sequence: CSATSGYYEQYF. In nucleotides, the CDR3 is TGCAGCGCCACTAGCGGCTACTACGAGCAGTACTTC.

V is TRBV7-2 and J is TRBJ2-5; 7 positions match TRBD2. The CDR3 spans 15 residues. The V and J ends lost 3 bases and 3 bases, in that order; junction bases with no gene match: 7. CDR1 and CDR2 from the germline V gene are SGHTA and FQGNSA. The CDR3 DNA sequence: TGTGCCAGCAGCTTTGGGCTAGCGGAAAAAGAGACCCAGTACTTC. Amino acid sequence: CASSFGLAEKETQYF.

This clonotype came up a few times. The rearrangement links TRBV29-1 to TRBJ2-5; D might be TRBD1 (6 bases). Trimming left V 6 bases short and J 2 bases short, with 13 bases between. Germline CDR1 reads SQVTM; CDR2 reads ANQGSEA. The CDR3 is 13 amino acids. CDR3 coding DNA: TGCAGCGTGTCCGGGACAATACAAGAGACCCAGTACTTC. Protein product: CSVSGTIQETQYF.

This clonotype showed up just a few times. The rearrangement links TRBV5-1 to TRBJ2-3; D not resolved. V gave up 1 base and J gave up 1 base, with 7 bases separating them. This CDR3 has 14 amino acids. The germline gives CDR1 SGHRS, CDR2 YFSETQ. Written as DNA, the CDR3 is TGCGCCAGCAGCTTGAACAGCGGCACAGATACGCAGTATTTT. This codes for CASSLNSGTDTQYF.

V and J are TRBV7-9 and TRBJ1-1; D is possibly TRBD1 (6 bases). Germline loops: CDR1 SEHNR, CDR2 FQNEAQ (reference sequence). The ends were cut back, 0 bases at V and 1 base at J, with 6 bases in the middle. This CDR3 is built from 14 residues. For the CDR3, the DNA is TGTGCCAGCAGCTTAGCGGGGGCGAACACTGAAGCTTTCTTT. Translating it yields CASSLAGANTEAFF.

Turning to this clonotype: A single base separates this from a much larger clone, so it may be a read error. The rearrangement joins TRBV29-1 to TRBJ2-1; 10 bases match TRBD1. J was trimmed by 13 bases and V by 3 bases; bases with no gene match: 12. Germline loops: CDR1 SQVTM, CDR2 ANQGSEA. The CDR3 has 14 amino acids. The CDR3 spells CSVERDRGLETQFF. CDR3 DNA sequence: TGCAGCGTTGAGAGGGACAGGGGATTAGAGACCCAGTTCTTC.

The rearrangement links TRBV20-1 to TRBJ2-7; D unresolved. Germline loops: CDR1 DFQATT, CDR2 SNEGSKA (reference sequence). Between the trimmed V and J ends, which lost 6 bases and 6 bases, there was a span of 15 bases. The CDR3 extends over 12 amino acids. The CDR3 loop is CSALRKVGEQYF. In DNA, the CDR3 is TGCAGTGCCCTGCGGAAAGTAGGCGAGCAGTACTTC.

The chain uses TRBV27 and TRBJ1-2; weak D call: TRBD1 (6 bases). With 8 bases removed from V and 1 base from J, the gap between germline ends came to 17 bases. The germline CDR1 and CDR2 sequences are MNHEY and SMNVEV (reference sequence). CDR3 size: 15 residues. CDR3 DNA sequence: TGTGCCAGCTCTATAGGGGGAACGATTAACTATGGCTACACCTTC. Amino acid sequence: CASSIGGTINYGYTF.

This chain uses TRBV7-9 with TRBJ1-5, with D uncertain. Looked up from germline, CDR1 is SEHNR and CDR2 is FQNEAQ (reference sequence). The V end lost 4 bases, the J end lost 9 bases, and 10 bases lay between the germline ends. This CDR3 comprises 12 residues. CDR3 nucleotide sequence: TGTGCCAGCAGCTCTGGCCCTGGGCCCCAGCATTTT. It translates to CASSSGPGPQHF.

The chain combines TRBV18 with TRBJ2-7, with 7 bases identical to TRBD2. The CDR3 is made up of 15 amino acids. CDR1 is KGHSH, CDR2 LQKENI, per germline. J lost 0 bases, V lost 3 bases, and 5 bases had no gene match. The CDR3 DNA is TGTGCCAGCTCACCCAGTAGCGGGCTCTCCTACGAGCAGTACTTC. It translates to CASSPSSGLSYEQYF.

This clonotype appeared a few times. The chain has TRBV29-1 and TRBJ1-1, with 9 bases aligning to TRBD1. Germline assignment: CDR1 SQVTM and CDR2 ANQGSEA. The CDR3 spans 13 residues. With 6 bases clipped from V and 8 bases from J, the junction kept 10 bases outside the gene matches. For the CDR3, the DNA is TGCAGCGTCGGGATCGGACAGGGGAGGGAAGCTTTCTTT. Its protein product is CSVGIGQGREAFF.

This clonotype was detected only a few times. The junction differs from germline at one of its ends, possibly a read error. J is TRBJ1-1 and V is TRBV10-3; D ambiguous. This CDR3 contains 13 residues. The V gene's germline CDR1 is ENHRY and CDR2 SYGVKD. CDR3 DNA: TGTGCCATCAGCGAGTGGCAGGCCGCTGAAGCTTTCTTT. The encoded protein is CAISEWQAAEAFF.

This clonotype was counted only a few times. The chain employs TRBV18 and TRBJ2-1, with TRBD2 as a possible D gene (6 bases). Germline V CDR1 and CDR2: KGHSH, LQKENI. The CDR3 is made up of 15 amino acids. The V end was cut by 3 bases, the J end by 5 bases, with 14 bases between. This chain's CDR3 is CASSPGLGIDNEQFF. DNA of the CDR3: TGTGCCAGCTCACCGGGACTCGGAATTGACAATGAGCAGTTCTTC.

V gene TRBV7-8 combines with J gene TRBJ1-1; D is uncertain. The CDR3 has 14 residues. Between the trimmed V and J ends, which lost 6 bases and 4 bases, there was a span of 15 bases. CDR1 is SGHVS, CDR2 FQNEAQ, per germline. The CDR3, as DNA: TGTGCCAGCAGGGCCGGGCCACACGGCACTGAAGCTTTCTTT. Its translation: CASRAGPHGTEAFF.

V and J are TRBV29-1 and TRBJ2-1, with D unclear. The V end lost 4 bases, the J end lost 9 bases, and 10 bases lay between the germline ends. The CDR3 length is 11 residues. Germline assignment: CDR1 SQVTM and CDR2 ANQGSEA. As DNA, the CDR3 is TGCAGCGTTGGACTCCCCAGTGAGCAGTTCTTC. Protein sequence: CSVGLPSEQFF.